This TCR beta chain was found in a study of T cell repertoires in cytomegalovirus infection. In this sample, this clonotype turned up a few times. The germline V gene has CDR1 ENHRY and CDR2 SYGVKD. Deletions cut 2 bases from V and 5 bases from J, with 7 bases between. The CDR3 has 12 residues. TCRdb reprocessed the reads via MiXCR and lists one record per CDR3 protein. The data contain a few hundred thousand distinct CDR3 sequences, over 7.5% of them singletons. This receptor was taken from a human donor in good health (CMV status not recorded). Some clones in this sample may be carry-over from other donors' samples. Sequencing was carried out using PBMCs. The chain has TRBV10-3 and TRBJ2-7; D unresolved. The CDR3 nucleotides are TGTGCCATCAGTGAGGACTCTGACGAGCAGTACTTC. The encoded protein is CAISEDSDEQYF.